A selection of T cell receptor beta chains follows, all from one sample in a study of Ad26.COV2.S vaccination and SARS-CoV-2 variants. Repertoires were generated with immunoSEQ multiplex PCR, while TCRdb's copy carries only in-frame clones and drops some. The top ten clones hold 9% to 15% of a sample with about 430,000 clones, around 90% of them seen once. Sample: peripheral blood, taken in a trial of Ad26.COV2.S vaccine versus placebo. The receptors here all came from a person aged 18-65 years who received the Ad26.COV2.S COVID-19 vaccine or a placebo. Each CDR3 is given with its conserved first and last residue. Each record gives: clone size, D gene, J gene, CDR3 length, V gene, CDR3 protein, CDR3 DNA. A D gene is named only where the DNA matches it firmly. The size field is filled for only some rows; it gives once, few, many or a size class.

>NA|TRBD1|TRBJ2-5|12|TRBV5-6
CASTGTGETQYF
TGTGCCAGCACCGGGACAGGGGAGACCCAGTACTTC
>once|NA|TRBJ1-1|13|TRBV5-1
CASSLFQSTEAFF
TGCGCCAGCAGCTTGTTCCAGTCCACTGAAGCTTTCTTT
>NA|NA|TRBJ2-7|15|TRBV11-2
CASSLEAGTTYEQYF
TGTGCCAGCAGCTTAGAGGCGGGAACCACCTACGAGCAGTACTTC
>NA|TRBD1|TRBJ1-1|14|TRBV19
CASSMVGGLSEAFF
TGTGCCAGTAGTATGGTAGGGGGCCTCTCTGAAGCTTTCTTT
>NA|NA|TRBJ1-2|16|TRBV27
CASRLTGGGGGYGYTF
TGTGCCAGCAGGCTTACGGGCGGGGGAGGGGGCTATGGCTACACCTTC
>NA|NA|TRBJ2-5|15|TRBV6-5
CASSPTGTLQETQYF
TGTGCCAGCAGCCCAACCGGGACTCTCCAAGAGACCCAGTACTTC
>NA|NA|TRBJ1-1|15|TRBV27
CASSLGTGLNTEAFF
TGTGCCAGCAGTTTAGGTACAGGGTTGAACACTGAAGCTTTCTTT
>NA|NA|TRBJ1-4|12|TRBV12-3/TRBV12-4
CASSIVGEPLFF
TGTGCCAGCAGCATAGTAGGGGAGCCCCTGTTTTTT
>NA|NA|TRBJ2-7|13|TRBV28
CASRQGNPYEQYF
TGTGCCAGCAGGCAGGGTAACCCCTACGAGCAGTACTTC
>NA|TRBD1|TRBJ1-2|14|TRBV6-5
CASSSRQGYYGYTF
TGTGCCAGCAGTTCCAGACAGGGTTACTATGGCTACACCTTC
>NA|NA|TRBJ1-4|14|TRBV6-1
CASSLGATNEKLFF
TGTGCCAGCAGCCTAGGGGCAACTAATGAAAAACTGTTTTTT
>NA|TRBD2|TRBJ2-1|14|TRBV19
CASSIGLAGYEQFF
TGTGCCAGTAGTATAGGACTAGCGGGATACGAGCAGTTCTTC
>NA|NA|TRBJ1-2|14|TRBV29-1
CSVVEAEANYGYTF
TGCAGCGTTGTGGAAGCTGAAGCTAACTATGGCTACACCTTC
>NA|TRBD1|TRBJ2-1|15|TRBV4-1
CASSQGTGGENEQFF
TGCGCCAGCAGCCAAGGGACAGGGGGCGAGAATGAGCAGTTCTTC
>NA|NA|TRBJ2-7|13|TRBV7-2
CASSLRRVYEQYF
TGTGCCAGCAGCTTACGGAGGGTCTACGAGCAGTACTTC
>NA|NA|TRBJ2-7|14|TRBV7-9
CASSLGSALRGQYF
TGTGCCAGCAGCTTAGGGTCGGCCCTCCGAGGGCAGTACTTC
>once|TRBD1|TRBJ2-7|15|TRBV5-1
CASSNTGGPPYEQYF
TGCGCCAGCAGTAATACAGGGGGGCCACCCTACGAGCAGTACTTC
>NA|TRBD2|TRBJ2-3|15|TRBV30
CAWSRLAEGTDTQYF
TGTGCCTGGAGCAGACTAGCGGAAGGGACAGATACGCAGTATTTT
>few|NA|TRBJ2-1|14|TRBV30
CAWSPDRYYNEQFF
TGTGCCTGGTCGCCAGACAGGTACTACAATGAGCAGTTCTTC
>NA|TRBD1|TRBJ2-7|15|TRBV3-1/TRBV3-2
CASSGRDRGHHEQYF
TGTGCCAGCAGTGGCCGGGACAGGGGGCACCACGAGCAGTACTTC
>NA|NA|TRBJ1-2|18|TRBV5-5
CASSHSLQTALANYGYTF
TGTGCCAGCAGCCACTCACTTCAGACAGCCCTAGCTAACTATGGCTACACCTTC
>NA|TRBD2|TRBJ2-1|16|TRBV28
CASSQITSGIRGEQFF
TGTGCCAGCAGCCAAATTACTAGCGGGATCCGGGGTGAGCAGTTCTTC
>NA|NA|TRBJ2-7|16|TRBV21-1
CASSKVLADSSYEQYF
TGTGCCAGCAGCAAAGTACTAGCGGATAGCTCCTACGAGCAGTACTTC
>NA|NA|TRBJ1-3|14|TRBV29-1
CSALARGSGNTIYF
TGCAGCGCTCTAGCAAGGGGTTCTGGAAACACCATATATTTT
>NA|NA|TRBJ2-7|11|TRBV7-9
CAVTTPYEQYF
TGTGCCGTCACCACTCCGTACGAGCAGTACTTC
>NA|TRBD1|TRBJ1-2|15|TRBV2
CASSKRGQQNYGYTF
TGTGCCAGCTCAAAAAGGGGACAGCAAAACTATGGCTACACCTTC
>NA|TRBD2|TRBJ2-2|16|TRBV7-3
CASSPGLAGNTGELFF
TGTGCCAGCAGCCCGGGACTAGCGGGGAACACCGGGGAGCTGTTTTTT
>NA|NA|TRBJ1-1|13|TRBV6-4
CASSARGGTEAFF
TGTGCCAGCAGTGCGAGGGGAGGTACTGAAGCTTTCTTT
>NA|NA|TRBJ1-3|16|TRBV6-5
CASSYGQAISGNTIYF
TGTGCCAGCAGTTACGGGCAGGCGATCTCTGGAAACACCATATATTTT
>NA|NA|TRBJ1-2|13|TRBV6-5
CASSYKGERGYTF
TGTGCCAGCAGTTACAAAGGGGAGCGTGGCTACACCTTC
>NA|TRBD1|TRBJ1-6|16|TRBV6-5
CASSYSNPGQNSPLHF
TGTGCCAGCAGTTACTCGAACCCGGGACAGAATTCACCCCTCCACTTT
>once|TRBD1|TRBJ1-5|15|TRBV6-5
CASSRQGKGNQPQHF
TGTGCCAGCAGCAGACAGGGGAAGGGCAATCAGCCCCAGCATTTT
>NA|NA|TRBJ2-1|14|TRBV5-1
CASSLSVGQNEQFF
TGCGCCAGCAGCTTGTCCGTAGGTCAGAATGAGCAGTTCTTC
>NA|TRBD2|TRBJ2-7|15|TRBV6-2/TRBV6-3
CASSYSGSGRNEQYF
TGTGCCAGCAGTTACTCGGGTAGCGGGAGAAACGAGCAGTACTTC
>NA|NA|TRBJ2-5|16|TRBV27
CASSSRVASGGETQYF
TGTGCCAGCAGTAGCCGGGTAGCTAGTGGGGGAGAGACCCAGTACTTC
>NA|NA|TRBJ2-4|16|TRBV15
CATSRARQGAKNIQYF
TGTGCCACCAGCAGGGCAAGGCAGGGGGCCAAAAACATTCAGTACTTC
>once|NA|TRBJ2-7|14|TRBV7-6
CASSLNVLAYEQYF
TGTGCCAGCAGCTTAAATGTACTAGCCTACGAGCAGTACTTC
>NA|TRBD2|TRBJ2-3|17|TRBV10-1
CASSESASGTFTDTQYF
TGCGCCAGCAGTGAGTCGGCTAGCGGGACGTTCACAGATACGCAGTATTTT
>NA|TRBD1|TRBJ2-7|14|TRBV7-6
CASSLGTGVYEQYF
TGTGCCAGCAGCTTAGGGACAGGGGTCTACGAGCAGTACTTC
>NA|NA|TRBJ2-5|16|TRBV6-2/TRBV6-3
CASSYSGWGTQETQYF
TGTGCCAGCAGTTACTCAGGTTGGGGGACCCAAGAGACCCAGTACTTC
>NA|NA|TRBJ1-2|16|TRBV6-2/TRBV6-3
CASSPRKGAGNYGYTF
TGTGCCAGCAGCCCTCGGAAAGGGGCAGGTAACTATGGCTACACCTTC
>NA|NA|TRBJ2-5|12|TRBV10-3
CATASSGETQYF
TGTGCCACAGCTTCTTCGGGGGAGACCCAGTACTTC
>NA|NA|TRBJ2-5|11|TRBV20-1
CSGRGHETQYF
TGCAGTGGAAGGGGTCACGAGACCCAGTACTTC
>NA|NA|TRBJ1-2|13|TRBV28
CASSHEFSDGYTF
TGTGCCAGCAGTCACGAATTCTCGGATGGCTACACCTTC
>NA|TRBD1|TRBJ2-5|15|TRBV7-9
CASSTGTGGQETQYF
TGTGCCAGCAGCACCGGGACAGGGGGCCAAGAGACCCAGTACTTC
>few|TRBD2|TRBJ2-3|14|TRBV28
CASTPGLLTDTQYF
TGTGCCAGCACCCCGGGACTACTAACAGATACGCAGTATTTT
>once|NA|TRBJ2-7|14|TRBV5-1
CASSLDGETYEQYF
TGCGCCAGCAGCTTGGACGGTGAGACATACGAGCAGTACTTC
>NA|TRBD1|TRBJ2-1|15|TRBV2
CASSVDRVGYNEQFF
TGTGCCAGCAGCGTCGACAGGGTGGGGTACAATGAGCAGTTCTTC
>many|TRBD1|TRBJ1-2|14|TRBV7-9
CASSLDAGGYGYTF
TGTGCCAGCAGCTTAGACGCAGGGGGCTATGGCTACACCTTC
>NA|TRBD2|TRBJ2-1|14|TRBV5-1
CASSFAGGPGEQFF
TGCGCCAGCAGCTTCGCGGGAGGGCCAGGGGAGCAGTTCTTC
>NA|TRBD1|TRBJ1-4|14|TRBV18
CASSLRDSKEKLFF
TGTGCCAGCTCACTCCGGGACAGCAAAGAAAAACTGTTTTTT
>NA|NA|TRBJ1-6|12|TRBV12-3/TRBV12-4
CASSPQWSPLHF
TGTGCCAGCAGTCCCCAATGGTCACCCCTCCACTTT
>NA|NA|TRBJ2-2|15|TRBV19
CASKTGPLNAGELFF
TGTGCCAGTAAAACCGGCCCTTTGAATGCCGGGGAGCTGTTTTTT
>NA|NA|TRBJ2-7|14|TRBV7-9
CASSLAHRAYEQYF
TGTGCCAGCAGCTTAGCACACAGAGCCTACGAGCAGTACTTC
>once|TRBD1|TRBJ1-5|14|TRBV6-2/TRBV6-3
CASSLQGSNQPQHF
TGTGCCAGCAGTTTACAGGGGAGCAATCAGCCCCAGCATTTT
>NA|TRBD1|TRBJ2-7|16|TRBV5-1
CASSLRGGSPSYEQYF
TGCGCCAGCAGCTTGAGAGGGGGCTCCCCCTCCTACGAGCAGTACTTC
>NA|NA|TRBJ2-3|13|TRBV28
CASSLATPHTQYF
TGTGCCAGCAGTTTAGCCACTCCTCATACGCAGTATTTT
>NA|TRBD2|TRBJ2-3|16|TRBV4-1
CASSQGSGRGRDTQYF
TGCGCCAGCAGCCAAGGCAGCGGGAGGGGACGGGATACGCAGTATTTT
>once|NA|TRBJ1-3|15|TRBV6-5
CASSYDRYSGNTIYF
TGTGCCAGCAGTTACGACAGATACTCTGGAAACACCATATATTTT
>few|TRBD1|TRBJ1-1|13|TRBV19
CASSITGASEAFF
TGTGCCAGTAGTATAACAGGGGCGTCGGAAGCTTTCTTT